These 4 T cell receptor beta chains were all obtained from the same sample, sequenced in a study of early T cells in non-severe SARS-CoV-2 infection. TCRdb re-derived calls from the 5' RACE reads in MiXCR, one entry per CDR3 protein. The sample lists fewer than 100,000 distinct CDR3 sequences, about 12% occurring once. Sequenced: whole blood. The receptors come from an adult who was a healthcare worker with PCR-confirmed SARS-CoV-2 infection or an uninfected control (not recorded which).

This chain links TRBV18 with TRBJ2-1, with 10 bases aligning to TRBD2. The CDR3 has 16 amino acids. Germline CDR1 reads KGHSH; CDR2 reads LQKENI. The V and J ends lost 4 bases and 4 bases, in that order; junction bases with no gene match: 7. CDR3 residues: CASSRASGSVYNEQFF. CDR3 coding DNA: TGTGCCAGCTCACGGGCTAGCGGGAGTGTTTACAATGAGCAGTTCTTC.

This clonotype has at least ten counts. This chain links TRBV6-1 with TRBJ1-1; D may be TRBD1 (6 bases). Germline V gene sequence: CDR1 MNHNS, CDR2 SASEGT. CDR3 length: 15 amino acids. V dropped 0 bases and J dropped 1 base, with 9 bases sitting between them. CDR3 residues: CASSEAPGANTEAFF. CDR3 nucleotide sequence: TGTGCCAGCAGTGAAGCTCCGGGGGCGAACACTGAAGCTTTCTTT.

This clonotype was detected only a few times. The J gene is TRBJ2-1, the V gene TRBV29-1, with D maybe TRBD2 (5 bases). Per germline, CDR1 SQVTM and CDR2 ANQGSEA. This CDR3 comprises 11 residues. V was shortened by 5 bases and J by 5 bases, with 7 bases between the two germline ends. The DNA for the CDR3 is TGCAGCGTTAACGGGAACAATGAGCAGTTCTTC. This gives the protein CSVNGNNEQFF.

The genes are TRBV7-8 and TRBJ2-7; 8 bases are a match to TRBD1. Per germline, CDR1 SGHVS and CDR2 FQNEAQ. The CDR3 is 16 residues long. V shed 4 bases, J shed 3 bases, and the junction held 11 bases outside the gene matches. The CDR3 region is CASSSLTGDLNYEQYF. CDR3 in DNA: TGTGCCAGCAGCTCCTTGACAGGGGATTTAAACTACGAGCAGTACTTC.